The 6 T cell receptor beta chains given below trace back to one sample, sequenced in a study of blood T cell repertoires in COVID-19. Libraries were prepared by immunoSEQ multiplex PCR; TCRdb keeps only in-frame clonotypes and omits some of them. The table records a few hundred thousand clones, approximately 89% of them present only once. Source material: PBMCs or T cells enriched from blood (not recorded which). These TCRs come from a woman aged 25 to 39 who had recovered from COVID-19.

The chain recombines TRBV28 with TRBJ2-4; 11 positions match TRBD2. The trim removed 2 bases at V and 2 bases at J, leaving 14 bases unmatched. The CDR3 loop spans 20 amino acids. Germline V lookup: CDR1 MDHEN, CDR2 SYDVKM. CDR3 residues: CASSLPSGGTAKGTKNIQYF. The CDR3, as DNA: TGTGCCAGCAGTTTACCTAGCGGGGGGACCGCAAAAGGAACCAAAAACATTCAGTACTTC.

The chain links TRBV28 to TRBJ2-7, with D maybe TRBD1 (6 bases). The V and J ends lost 6 bases and 0 bases respectively, with 9 bases between them. The V gene's germline CDR1 is MDHEN and CDR2 SYDVKM. This CDR3 is 13 amino acids long. In DNA form, the CDR3 reads TGTGCCAGCAGAGTAGGGGGCTCCTACGAGCAGTACTTC. This gives the protein CASRVGGSYEQYF.

The V call is TRBV19, the J call TRBJ2-2; D might be TRBD1 (6 bases). Germline V gene data show CDR1 as LNHDA and CDR2 as SQIVND (reference sequence). With 5 bases removed from V and 3 bases from J, the gap between germline ends came to 13 bases. The CDR3 runs 15 residues. The chain's CDR3 is CASSPQGSYTGELFF. CDR3 sequence (DNA): TGTGCCAGTAGTCCCCAGGGGTCATACACCGGGGAGCTGTTTTTT.

The chain employs TRBV7-2 and TRBJ1-5; D not certain. The CDR3 covers 13 residues. Germline loops: CDR1 SGHTA, CDR2 FQGNSA. Trimming shortened V by 1 base and J by 4 bases, and 5 bases separated the two germline ends. The CDR3 sequence is CASSLGANQPQHF. CDR3 nucleotide sequence: TGTGCCAGCAGCTTAGGAGCGAATCAGCCCCAGCATTTT.

This clone was recorded once. The rearrangement links TRBV5-1 to TRBJ2-5, with a weak D call TRBD2 (6 bases). Germline CDR1 SGHRS, CDR2 YFSETQ. V was cut by 5 bases and J by 5 bases, with 16 bases left in between. This CDR3 is 14 amino acids long. The CDR3 loop reads CASSPVGGLETQYF. The DNA for the CDR3 is TGCGCCAGCAGTCCCGTCGGGGGTTTGGAGACCCAGTACTTC.

V usage is TRBV4-1 and J usage is TRBJ2-1; D possibly corresponds to TRBD1 (5 bases). This CDR3 is built from 14 residues. Germline V lookup: CDR1 MGHRA, CDR2 YSYEKL. Trimming shortened V by 1 base and J by 8 bases, and 12 bases separated the two germline ends. DNA of the CDR3: TGCGCCAGCAGCCAAGGTCTCCAACAGGATGAGCAGTTCTTC. It encodes CASSQGLQQDEQFF.